One and the same sample provided the 18 T cell receptor beta chains below, sequenced in a study of T cell responses to AZD1222 COVID-19 vaccine. The protocol was immunoSEQ multiplex PCR, while the TCRdb copy is restricted to in-frame clones and leaves out a portion. The table records 90,000 to 150,000 clones, roughly 90% of them present only once. Specimen: peripheral blood, collected on day 0 of AZD1222 vaccination. The receptors stem from an adult in good health.

The chain links TRBV10-3 to TRBJ2-1; 10 bases fit TRBD1. CDR3 size: 14 residues. Germline V gene lookup returns CDR1 ENHRY and CDR2 SYGVKD. The junction had 4 bases not matched to a gene; V was cut back by 7 bases and J by 4 bases. CDR3 DNA sequence: TGTGCCATCAAAGGGACAGGGGTATACAATGAGCAGTTCTTC. Translated: CAIKGTGVYNEQFF.

The V call is TRBV7-9, the J call TRBJ1-1; a possible D gene is TRBD1 (6 bases). The CDR3 contains 14 residues. The germline V gene encodes CDR1 SEHNR and CDR2 FQNEAQ (reference sequence). Between the trimmed V and J ends, which lost 2 bases and 1 base, there was a span of 8 bases. This CDR3 reads CASSLMTGNTEAFF. The CDR3 DNA reads as TGTGCCAGCAGCTTAATGACAGGGAACACTGAAGCTTTCTTT. The full variable domain, completed using reference TRBV7-9 and TRBJ1-1, is DTGVSQNPRHKITKRGQNVTFRCDPISEHNRLYWYRQTLGQGPEFLTYFQNEAQLEKSRLLSDRFSAERPKGSFSTLEIQRTEQGDSAMYLCASSLMTGNTEAFFGQGTRLTVV.

The V call is TRBV4-2, the J call TRBJ2-1, with 7 bases aligning to TRBD2. The CDR3 length is 17 residues. With 3 bases clipped from V and 5 bases from J, the junction kept 13 bases outside the gene matches. From germline, CDR1 is LGHNA and CDR2 YNFKEQ. The CDR3 bases are TGTGCCAGCAGCCACCGACTAGCTCCCACGGAAAACAATGAGCAGTTCTTC. As protein: CASSHRLAPTENNEQFF.

The rearrangement uses TRBV30 and TRBJ2-2; weak D call: TRBD1 (5 bases). From germline, CDR1 is GTSNPN and CDR2 SVGIG (reference sequence). V shed 3 bases and J shed 2 bases, with 10 bases lying between them. The CDR3 spans 14 residues. CDR3 sequence reads: CAWSWGSNTGELFF. CDR3 nucleotide sequence: TGTGCCTGGAGCTGGGGCAGTAACACCGGGGAGCTGTTTTTT.

A single count supports this clone. The rearrangement joins TRBV5-1 to TRBJ2-3, with D hard to call. V lost 1 base, J lost 5 bases, and 11 bases lay in between. The CDR3 covers 14 residues. Germline V lookup: CDR1 SGHRS, CDR2 YFSETQ. DNA for the CDR3: TGCGCCAGCAGCTTGTTAGATGCCGGAGATACGCAGTATTTT. It encodes CASSLLDAGDTQYF.

This chain uses TRBV5-8 with TRBJ2-2; D is unclear. The CDR3 consists of 16 residues. Trimming took 0 bases from V and 7 from J, leaving 16 bases between them. The germline V gene encodes CDR1 SGHTS and CDR2 YDEGEE. The CDR3 nucleotides are TGTGCCAGCAGCTTGGAAGGCCTCTCCCTCAGCGGGGAGCTGTTTTTT. This encodes CASSLEGLSLSGELFF.

The CDR3 DNA reads TGTGCCAGCAGCCCAGGTGGGACAGGGGGCTGGTACGAGCAGTACTTC. Its protein product is CASSPGGTGGWYEQYF. This chain joins TRBV13 and TRBJ2-7; 12 positions match TRBD1. With V trimmed by 5 bases and J by 4 bases, 9 bases remained unmatched. CDR1 and CDR2 from the germline V gene are PRHDT and FYEKMQ (reference sequence). The CDR3 totals 16 residues.

The CDR3 nucleotides are TGTGCCAGCAGGGGTTCGGGCAATCAGCCCCAGCATTTT. It translates to CASRGSGNQPQHF. The J gene is TRBJ1-5, the V gene TRBV12-3 or TRBV12-4; unclear D gene. V was clipped by 6 bases and J by 2 bases, with 8 bases between them. The CDR3 extends over 13 amino acids.

The chain recombines TRBV28 with TRBJ1-5; 8 bases agree with TRBD1. V was pared by 6 bases and J by 1 base, with 11 bases of the junction left unmatched. CDR1 MDHEN and CDR2 SYDVKM come from the germline V gene. The CDR3 consists of 17 residues. CDR3 in amino acids: CASRPVLGDRSNQPQHF. CDR3 DNA: TGTGCCAGCAGGCCAGTACTTGGGGACAGGAGCAATCAGCCCCAGCATTTT. The full variable domain, with the rest looked up from reference TRBV28 and TRBJ1-5, is DVKVTQSSRYLVKRTGEKVFLECVQDMDHENMFWYRQDPGLGLRLIYFSYDVKMKEKGDIPEGYSVSREKKERFSLILESASTNQTSMYLCASRPVLGDRSNQPQHFGDGTRLSIL.

J is TRBJ1-3 and V is TRBV18, with TRBD1 matching over 10 bases. V lost 3 bases and J lost 0; bases outside the gene matches: 5. Germline-derived CDR1 and CDR2 are KGHSH and LQKENI. The CDR3 spans 17 residues. As DNA, the CDR3 is TGTGCCAGCTCACCGGGACAGGGGTCCTTCTCTGGAAACACCATATATTTT. Residues: CASSPGQGSFSGNTIYF.

This rearrangement joins TRBV5-1 to TRBJ1-2; perhaps TRBD1 as D (5 bases). From germline, CDR1 is SGHRS and CDR2 YFSETQ. V lost 5 bases and J 0 bases, leaving 14 bases between the germline ends. This CDR3 contains 15 residues. This CDR3 is CASRPNQGSNYGYTF. CDR3 in DNA: TGCGCCAGCAGACCAAATCAGGGTTCTAACTATGGCTACACCTTC.

This clone appeared once. The chain couples TRBV27 to TRBJ2-1; 9 bases are a match to TRBD1. Germline CDR1 and CDR2: MNHEY and SMNVEV (reference sequence). The CDR3 spans 15 residues. V was clipped by 7 bases and J by 3 bases; unmatched bases: 7. The CDR3 sequence: CASNVQGAYYNEQFF. The CDR3 nucleotides are TGTGCCAGCAACGTACAGGGGGCTTACTACAATGAGCAGTTCTTC.

V gene TRBV28 combines with J gene TRBJ1-5; D is perhaps TRBD1 (6 bases). Germline assignment: CDR1 MDHEN and CDR2 SYDVKM. V dropped 4 bases and J dropped 0 bases, with 16 bases sitting between them. This CDR3 contains 17 residues. For the CDR3, the DNA is TGTGCCAGCAGTTCCCCCGGAGGGGGTTATAGCAATCAGCCCCAGCATTTT. Translated: CASSSPGGGYSNQPQHF. The full variable domain, its missing parts supplied by reference TRBV28 and TRBJ1-5, is DVKVTQSSRYLVKRTGEKVFLECVQDMDHENMFWYRQDPGLGLRLIYFSYDVKMKEKGDIPEGYSVSREKKERFSLILESASTNQTSMYLCASSSPGGGYSNQPQHFGDGTRLSIL.

Of note for this clone: The junction differs from germline at one of its ends, possibly a read error. CDR3 in DNA: TGTGCCAGCAGTGAGGAGTCCTCCGAGCAGTACTTC. Encoded protein: CASSEESSEQYF. The chain links TRBV6-1 to TRBJ2-7, with D uncertain. Germline V gene sequence: CDR1 MNHNS, CDR2 SASEGT. This CDR3 contains 12 residues.

The V and J genes are TRBV6-6 and TRBJ1-3, with a tentative D call TRBD1 (5 bases). The CDR3 runs to 14 residues. The V end lost 6 bases, the J end lost 0 bases, and 9 bases lay between the germline ends. CDR1 is MNHNY, CDR2 SVGAGI, per germline (reference sequence). Here the CDR3 DNA reads TGTGCCAGCAGAATCCAGGGCTCTGGAAACACCATATATTTT. Protein product: CASRIQGSGNTIYF.

This chain uses TRBV28 with TRBJ2-7, with D maybe TRBD1 (6 bases). The CDR3 consists of 14 residues. The germline V gene encodes CDR1 MDHEN and CDR2 SYDVKM. With 7 bases removed from V and 2 bases from J, the gap between germline ends came to 15 bases. The CDR3 loop is CASTRSGQTYEQYF. The CDR3 coding sequence is TGTGCCAGCACCCGGTCGGGACAAACCTACGAGCAGTACTTC.

V is TRBV28 and J is TRBJ2-7; D remains ambiguous. The V gene lost 6 bases and the J gene lost 3 bases, with 6 bases spanning the gap. Germline lookup yields CDR1 MDHEN and CDR2 SYDVKM. The CDR3 loop spans 11 amino acids. Here the CDR3 DNA reads TGTGCCAGCAGACGGAACTACGAGCAGTACTTC. It yields the protein CASRRNYEQYF.

The rearrangement uses TRBV5-1 and TRBJ2-7, with D unresolved. This CDR3 spans 14 amino acids. CDR1 is SGHRS, CDR2 YFSETQ, per germline. Trimming took 0 bases from V and 6 from J, leaving 13 bases between them. The CDR3 loop reads CASSLATVTPEQYF. DNA of the CDR3: TGCGCCAGCAGCTTGGCTACTGTTACCCCCGAGCAGTACTTC.